This T cell receptor (beta chain) is drawn from a study of PD-L1 blockade in urothelial cancer (TCRdb year 2017). With respect to the entire study: Therapy was started around 2014 for all patients, and atezolizumab 1,200 mg was administered intravenously every 3 weeks. Blood samples were analyzed at two time points: 3 weeks after treatment start (second dose) and 6 weeks after treatment start. Pretreatment tumor samples, along with matched peripheral blood serially collected before and after atezolizumab treatment, were subjected to TCR sequencing. Progression-free survival longer than 6 months counted as durable clinical benefit, and TCR features were additionally tested against both progression-free and overall survival. An ECOG performance status of 0 or 1 was recorded for the patients, and 0 to 3 prior chemotherapy regimens had been received by the patients. In the same patients who had TCR sequencing, pretreatment tumors also underwent whole exome sequencing and RNA sequencing. Somatic, immune and clinical correlates of response to PD-L1 blockade with atezolizumab in urothelial cancer were the focus of an exploratory multi-omic analysis. About 85% of the roughly 30 patients were males with bladder-origin urothelial cancer, and about 65% of the roughly 30 reported a prior smoking history. Approximately 29 patients had pretreatment blood TCR-seq, around 25 had at least one posttreatment blood collection, and around 25 had tumor TCR-seq. Durable clinical benefit was achieved by nine patients but not by the remaining 20. Blood samples gave a median of approximately 150,000 T cells and 83,000 or so unique TCRs, with a median clonality of approximately 0.08. Results the study describes overall, beyond this receptor: A pretreatment peripheral blood TCR clonality below the median was linked to improved progression-free and overall survival. Small sample size (n of about 30) and many exploratory analyses mean the results are intended to be hypothesis-generating. Patients with durable benefit showed greater expansion of tumor-associated TCR clones in peripheral blood 3 weeks after starting treatment (n of about 20, p = 0.022).

Per the publication, the time point label means: pretreatment peripheral blood. The cohort comprised around 31 patients with locally advanced or metastatic urothelial carcinoma treated at Memorial Sloan Kettering on a trial protocol. Peripheral blood mononuclear cells were collected from each patient pretreatment and during treatment, giving between 1 and 8 total time points per patient. The Qiagen DNeasy Blood extraction kit was used to purify genomic DNA from total PBMCs and from tumor samples. Collected pretreatment and during treatment, PBMCs were isolated and stored as previously described. Trimming takes 5 bases off V and 3 bases off J; junction bases not matched to a gene: 16. From the cysteine up to the phenylalanine, the CDR3 has a length of 18 residues. Only the CDR3 DNA is retained, 54 bases long and in frame from the first base. CDR1 SGHAT and CDR2 FQNNGV were looked up in the germline V gene.

Synthetic TCR analog templates were spiked into each PCR to estimate absolute template abundance from read counts. TCRbeta CDR3 regions were amplified from genomic DNA with bias-controlled V and J gene primers using the immunoSEQ assay. Sequencing of rearranged TCRbeta segments was performed at approximately 20X coverage. Per the authors' processing: Clustering was used to correct sequencing errors, and CDR3s were annotated against IMGT so that V, D and J genes could be assigned. Downstream analyses used only productive TCRbeta rearrangements and left out out-of-frame or stop-codon sequences. To compute clonality, Shannon entropy was normalized by the log of the number of unique productive sequences and then subtracted from one. Clones differing between time points or between blood and tumor were identified by Fisher's exact test with Benjamini-Hochberg correction at adjusted p below 0.01. TCRdb carries this immuneACCESS record with in-frame sequences only. Its versions omit some clonotypes, under half of them owing to an unresolved V gene in the studies checked, with the rest unexplained. From that table come the V and J calls and clone size; the DNA was used to work out D and trimming. In all, the sample holds about 52,000 clones, and approximately 88% of those were seen once. The ten largest clones represent 1% to 1.5% of the sample.

A remark on this clone: Its cognate antigen has yet to be identified. No base quality values were provided; no much bigger clone lies one nucleotide off.

The input for sequencing was PBMCs, taken around atezolizumab (anti-PD-L1) treatment. This clonotype was obtained from a man in his fifties or sixties with urothelial cancer. The chain is made from TRBV11-2 and TRBJ2-1; 7 central bases correspond to TRBD2. The sequenced DNA: TGTGCCAGCAGCGAGCGTGTCGGGGCTAGCGGAAACTACAATGAGCAGTTCTTC. This encodes CASSERVGASGNYNEQFF.